Each of the 22 T cell receptor beta chains below was sequenced from the same sample in a study of cytomegalovirus exposure and HLA in healthy donors. It was with 60 Vbeta and 13 Jbeta primers that the PCR ran. Here immunoSEQ multiplex PCR was the method, and the copy in TCRdb shows in-frame clones only, minus some. Among roughly 120,000 clones listed, about four fifths were seen once. Sequenced: PBMCs. The receptors were sampled from a man aged 25-45 years in good health and CMV-seronegative.

This clone was recorded only once. The chain carries TRBV28 and TRBJ1-3; 9 positions agree with TRBD1. Germline trimming cut 2 bases from V and 4 bases from J; bases unmatched to any gene: 6. The CDR3 consists of 16 residues. Germline CDR1 MDHEN, CDR2 SYDVKM. CDR3 in amino acids: CASSLPGQGSGNTIYF. DNA for the CDR3: TGTGCCAGCAGTTTACCGGGACAGGGATCCGGAAACACCATATATTTT.

Concerning this clone itself: One junction end does not reproduce the germline sequence, and a read error may be involved. Within the sample, other DNA sequences also encode this same CDR3. The chain uses TRBV5-6 and TRBJ2-7, with D perhaps matching TRBD1 (6 bases). The CDR3 contains 15 residues. Germline V CDR1 and CDR2: SGHDT, YYEEEE. The DNA for the CDR3 is TGCGCCAGCAGCTTGGTACCAGGGGTCTCCTACGAGCAGTACTTC. Its protein product is CASSLVPGVSYEQYF.

V is TRBV28 and J is TRBJ1-1; D is possibly TRBD1 (6 bases). CDR1 and CDR2 from the germline V gene are MDHEN and SYDVKM. The ends were cut back, 5 bases at V and 5 bases at J, with 24 bases in the middle. The CDR3 contains 17 residues. The DNA of the CDR3 is TGTGCCAGCAGTCCGATCAAGGCTGGGGGAACAGGGACTGAAGCTTTCTTT. Amino acids: CASSPIKAGGTGTEAFF.

This sequence joins TRBV6-5 and TRBJ2-2; possible D gene TRBD2, 6 bases. V lost 4 bases and J lost 1, with 10 bases in between. Looked up from germline, CDR1 is MNHEY and CDR2 is SVGAGI. The length of the CDR3 is 15 residues. In DNA, the CDR3 is TGTGCCAGCAGTTTAGCGGCTAAGAACACCGGGGAGCTGTTTTTT. It specifies CASSLAAKNTGELFF.

The J gene is TRBJ1-1, the V gene TRBV5-1; D is ambiguous. CDR1 is SGHRS and CDR2 is YFSETQ in the germline V gene. V lost 0 bases and J lost 0, with 9 bases in between. This CDR3 spans 15 amino acids. CDR3 nucleotide sequence: TGCGCCAGCAGCTTGGGTCAGGTCATGAACACTGAAGCTTTCTTT. It encodes CASSLGQVMNTEAFF.

The chain links TRBV18 to TRBJ2-7; the match to TRBD2 covers 9 bases. The CDR3 is made up of 14 amino acids. CDR1 and CDR2 from the germline V gene are KGHSH and LQKENI. Trimming cost V 4 bases and J 7 bases; bases outside gene matches: 8. The CDR3 is CASSRLAGTREQYF. The CDR3 region has the DNA TGTGCCAGCTCACGCCTAGCGGGGACTCGGGAGCAGTACTTC.

This clone showed up just a few times. Here the CDR3 DNA reads TGTGCCAGCAGCTTAAGGAGGACAGGAACCTACGAGCAGTACTTC. It encodes CASSLRRTGTYEQYF. This chain joins TRBV7-2 and TRBJ2-7, with 7 bases aligning to TRBD1. CDR1 SGHTA and CDR2 FQGNSA come from the germline V gene. CDR3 length: 15 residues. V lost 2 bases to trimming and J lost 2 bases; unmatched junction nucleotides: 6. Full variable domain (rest looked up from reference TRBV7-2 and TRBJ2-7): GAGVSQSPSNKVTEKGKDVELRCDPISGHTALYWYRQSLGQGLEFLIYFQGNSAPDKSGLPSDRFSAERTGGSVSTLTIQRTQQEDSAVYLCASSLRRTGTYEQYFGPGTRLTVT.

V gene TRBV18 combines with J gene TRBJ1-1; a weak D match, TRBD1 (6 bases). The CDR3 is made up of 14 amino acids. V was clipped by 6 bases and J by 1 base, with 12 bases between them. Germline V gene sequence: CDR1 KGHSH, CDR2 LQKENI. CDR3 in DNA: TGTGCCAGCTCCCAAGGACAGAAGAACACTGAAGCTTTCTTT. Translating it yields CASSQGQKNTEAFF.

The chain combines TRBV7-2 with TRBJ1-1; 8 bases line up with TRBD1. V lost 5 bases, J lost 5 bases, and 7 bases stayed unmatched. CDR3 length: 14 residues. Germline-derived CDR1 and CDR2 are SGHTA and FQGNSA. The CDR3 here is CASSRQDRVTEAFF. In DNA form, the CDR3 reads TGTGCCAGCAGCAGACAGGACAGGGTAACTGAAGCTTTCTTT.

J is TRBJ1-1 and V is TRBV18, with 10 bases lining up with TRBD1. This CDR3 is built from 14 residues. V was pared by 6 bases and J by 3 bases, with 4 bases of the junction left unmatched. CDR1 and CDR2 from the germline V gene are KGHSH and LQKENI. This CDR3 is CASSLGQGDTEAFF. In nucleotides, the CDR3 is TGTGCCAGCTCCCTAGGACAGGGGGACACTGAAGCTTTCTTT.

The gene calls are TRBV4-2 and TRBJ2-3, with D maybe TRBD2 (6 bases). This CDR3 spans 13 amino acids. The ends were cut back, 5 bases at V and 4 bases at J, with 10 bases in the middle. Germline CDR1 is LGHNA and CDR2 is YNFKEQ. The CDR3 loop is CASSLGGPDTQYF. The CDR3 DNA reads TGTGCCAGCAGCTTGGGGGGTCCAGATACGCAGTATTTT.

CDR3 nucleotides: TGTGCCAGCAGCGTAGATACAGGGGAGACCCAGTACTTC. Protein sequence: CASSVDTGETQYF. The chain links TRBV9 to TRBJ2-5; D might be TRBD1 (6 bases). The CDR3 loop spans 13 amino acids. Germline V gene lookup returns CDR1 SGDLS and CDR2 YYNGEE. V shed 0 bases and J shed 5 bases, with 8 bases lying between them. The whole variable domain, remainder taken from reference TRBV9 and TRBJ2-5, is DSGVTQTPKHLITATGQRVTLRCSPRSGDLSVYWYQQSLDQGLQFLIQYYNGEERAKGNILERFSAQQFPDLHSELNLSSLELGDSALYFCASSVDTGETQYFGPGTRLLVL.

This sequence joins TRBV6-1 and TRBJ2-1; 12 bases align to TRBD2. V shed 10 bases and J 2 bases; nucleotides not matched to a gene: 3. CDR1 is MNHNS and CDR2 is SASEGT in the germline V gene. The CDR3 spans 14 residues. CDR3 sequence reads: CATLAGGPYNEQFF. In DNA form, the CDR3 reads TGTGCCACCCTAGCGGGAGGGCCCTACAATGAGCAGTTCTTC.

CDR3 loop: CASSIGAGQGIYGYTF. The CDR3 nucleotides are TGTGCCAGCAGCATTGGTGCCGGACAGGGGATCTATGGCTACACCTTC. This sequence joins TRBV5-6 and TRBJ1-2, with TRBD1 matching 9 bases. This CDR3 has 16 amino acids. The V and J ends lost 4 bases and 4 bases, in that order; junction bases with no gene match: 11. Germline assignment: CDR1 SGHDT and CDR2 YYEEEE.

The rearrangement uses TRBV5-4 and TRBJ2-2, with 9 bases lining up with TRBD2. The germline V gene encodes CDR1 SGHNT and CDR2 YYREEE (reference sequence). This CDR3 spans 17 amino acids. The V segment lost 1 base and the J segment 6 bases; nucleotides outside the gene matches: 10. In nucleotides, the CDR3 is TGTGCCAGCAGCTTGAGGCTAGCGGGGAGTAAAGCCGGGGAGCTGTTTTTT. Protein sequence: CASSLRLAGSKAGELFF. Together with reference TRBV5-4 and TRBJ2-2, the CDR3 gives the full variable domain: ETGVTQSPTHLIKTRGQQVTLRCSSQSGHNTVSWYQQALGQGPQFIFQYYREEENGRGNFPPRFSGLQFPNYSSELNVNALELDDSALYLCASSLRLAGSKAGELFFGEGSRLTVL.

V and J are TRBV6-6 and TRBJ1-5; 7 bases align to TRBD1. Germline V gene lookup returns CDR1 MNHNY and CDR2 SVGAGI (reference sequence). V gave up 2 bases and J gave up 3 bases; unmatched junction bases: 7. CDR3 length: 16 amino acids. Here the CDR3 reads CASSYIPDRYNQPQHF. Written as DNA, the CDR3 is TGTGCCAGCAGTTACATACCGGACAGGTACAATCAGCCCCAGCATTTT.

This chain links TRBV21-1 with TRBJ1-6. TRBV21-1 is an annotated pseudogene. This CDR3 region has 19 residues. For the CDR3, the DNA is TGTGCCAGCAGCAAAGCGGGCAGACTAGGAGGCTCCTATAATTCACCCCTCCACTTT. Its protein product is CASSKAGRLGGSYNSPLHF.

The chain has TRBV15 and TRBJ2-7; 9 bases are a match to TRBD2. This CDR3 contains 19 residues. Unmatched junction bases numbered 13, after V lost 0 bases and J lost 1 base. Germline V CDR1 and CDR2: LNHNV, YYDKDF (reference sequence). CDR3 sequence reads: CATSREEGVAGAGSYEQYF. CDR3 DNA sequence: TGTGCCACCAGCAGAGAGGAGGGAGTAGCGGGAGCAGGGTCCTACGAGCAGTACTTC.

The V call is TRBV19, the J call TRBJ1-3; D unclear. Germline loops: CDR1 LNHDA, CDR2 SQIVND (reference sequence). The length of the CDR3 is 12 residues. Written as DNA, the CDR3 is TGTGCGAACGCGAGCTCTGGAAACACCATATATTTT. It codes for CANASSGNTIYF.

The chain is built from TRBV30 and TRBJ1-2, with 9 bases matching TRBD1. Germline values: CDR1 GTSNPN, CDR2 SVGIG (reference sequence). After removal of 2 bases from V and 8 bases from J, the junction contained 12 bases not matched to a gene. CDR3 length: 15 amino acids. The CDR3, as DNA: TGTGCCTGGAGTCCGCCGCCGGGACAGGGTAAGGGCTACACCTTC. It translates to CAWSPPPGQGKGYTF.

This clone was seen only once. This chain connects TRBV29-1 to TRBJ2-5; 8 bases are a match to TRBD1. The CDR3 contains 14 residues. V shed 5 bases, J shed 5 bases, and the junction held 10 bases outside the gene matches. Germline CDR1 SQVTM, CDR2 ANQGSEA. The DNA of the CDR3 is TGCAGCGTTTCTAGACAGGGGCCGTGGGAGACCCAGTACTTC. It is translated as CSVSRQGPWETQYF.

CDR3 region: CASLHWGGDGYTF. The CDR3 coding sequence is TGTGCCAGCCTACACTGGGGGGGAGATGGCTACACCTTC. The chain has TRBV6-1 and TRBJ1-2, with D tentatively TRBD1 (5 bases). Germline CDR1 MNHNS, CDR2 SASEGT. The V end lost 8 bases, the J end lost 6 bases, and 16 bases lay between the germline ends. The CDR3 sequence is 13 residues long.